Following are 23 T cell receptor beta chains from one sample sequenced in a study of long-term antiretroviral therapy in people with HIV. The run of the v3.0 immunoSEQ assay was at survey level. Sequenced by immunoSEQ multiplex PCR; TCRdb stores in-frame clones only, minus some. The data show about 25,000 clones, 85% to 95% seen once. The sample was unsorted PBMCs, taken 7.6 years after starting antiretroviral therapy. Receptor source: a woman aged 40 to 50 with HIV.

The rearrangement links TRBV28 to TRBJ2-3; 9 bases agree with TRBD1. V lost 3 bases and J lost 2; bases outside the gene matches: 12. The CDR3 loop spans 18 amino acids. The germline V gene encodes CDR1 MDHEN and CDR2 SYDVKM. The CDR3 nucleotides are TGTGCCAGCAGTTTTCGGAGGACAGGGGATTTATTCACAGATACGCAGTATTTT. It translates to CASSFRRTGDLFTDTQYF.

The CDR3, as DNA: TGCGCCAGCAGCCAAGGAATGGCGGCTGGGATTACAATTGGCTACACCTTC. This translates into CASSQGMAAGITIGYTF. The rearrangement joins TRBV4-1 to TRBJ1-2; no firm D call. The CDR3 is made up of 17 amino acids. Germline CDR1 MGHRA, CDR2 YSYEKL. With 1 base removed from V and 7 bases from J, the gap between germline ends came to 22 bases.

The J gene is TRBJ2-2, the V gene TRBV5-6; 8 positions agree with TRBD1. The trim removed 0 bases at V and 2 bases at J, leaving 6 bases unmatched. Per the germline V gene, CDR1 is SGHDT and CDR2 is YYEEEE. There are 17 residues in the CDR3. The DNA for the CDR3 is TGTGCCAGCAGCTTGGACATAGGGACAGGTAACACCGGGGAGCTGTTTTTT. Translation: CASSLDIGTGNTGELFF.

This chain connects TRBV7-9 to TRBJ1-5; no clear D. The germline CDR1 and CDR2 sequences are SEHNR and FQNEAQ (reference sequence). V was pared by 2 bases and J by 3 bases, with 2 bases between. The CDR3 spans 12 residues. The CDR3 DNA sequence: TGTGCCAGCAGCTTAACCAATCAGCCCCAGCATTTT. Translating gives CASSLTNQPQHF.

The V and J genes are TRBV27 and TRBJ2-7; maybe TRBD2 (6 bases). V shed 0 bases and J shed 0 bases, with 12 bases lying between them. This CDR3 has 16 amino acids. Germline V lookup: CDR1 MNHEY, CDR2 SMNVEV (reference sequence). The DNA for the CDR3 is TGTGCCAGCAGTTTATCTGGGCGGGGATTCTCCTACGAGCAGTACTTC. Translating gives CASSLSGRGFSYEQYF.

The rearrangement joins TRBV5-6 to TRBJ1-6; TRBD1 is a possible D gene (5 bases). This CDR3 has 18 residues. V dropped 4 bases and J dropped 0 bases, with 17 bases sitting between them. CDR1 and CDR2 (germline): SGHDT, YYEEEE. CDR3 coding DNA: TGTGCCAGCAGCAGAACCGGGGCCGAGAGCTCCTATAATTCACCCCTCCACTTT. It is translated as CASSRTGAESSYNSPLHF.

V usage is TRBV2 and J usage is TRBJ2-7; TRBD2 agrees at 10 bases. Germline V lookup: CDR1 SNHLY, CDR2 FYNNEI. After removal of 5 bases from V and 7 bases from J, the junction contained 5 bases not matched to a gene. This CDR3 is 13 amino acids long. CDR3 residues: CASSRLAGREQYF. The CDR3 region has the DNA TGTGCCAGCAGTCGACTAGCGGGCCGGGAGCAGTACTTC. The variable domain in full, completed from reference TRBV2 and TRBJ2-7, reads EPEVTQTPSHQVTQMGQEVILRCVPISNHLYFYWYRQILGQKVEFLVSFYNNEISEKSEIFDDQFSVERPDGSNFTLKIRSTKLEDSAMYFCASSRLAGREQYFGPGTRLTVT.

This chain uses TRBV9 with TRBJ2-7; 12 bases agree with TRBD2. V lost 3 bases and J lost 2; bases outside the gene matches: 0. Per germline, CDR1 SGDLS and CDR2 YYNGEE. The CDR3 spans 14 residues. CDR3 coding DNA: TGTGCCAGCAGCGCTAGCGGGGGGGCCTACGAGCAGTACTTC. Its protein is CASSASGGAYEQYF.

J is TRBJ1-2 and V is TRBV6-5; possible D gene TRBD1, 6 bases. V lost 8 bases to trimming and J lost 5 bases, with 18 bases between them. The CDR3 is made up of 14 amino acids. Per the germline V gene, CDR1 is MNHEY and CDR2 is SVGAGI. DNA of the CDR3: TGTGCCAGCGGTAGGGACATGGATTATTATGGCTACACCTTC. It yields the protein CASGRDMDYYGYTF.

A single count supports this clone. The V and J genes are TRBV4-3 and TRBJ2-1; 11 bases align to TRBD2. There are 17 residues in the CDR3. The ends lost 0 bases at V and 3 bases at J; junction bases unmatched: 4. From germline, CDR1 is LGHNA and CDR2 YSLEER. CDR3 loop: CASSQDSGLAVYNEQFF. CDR3 DNA: TGCGCCAGCAGCCAAGATTCGGGACTAGCGGTCTACAATGAGCAGTTCTTC.

The chain carries TRBV27 and TRBJ2-7, with D hard to call. The germline CDR1 and CDR2 sequences are MNHEY and SMNVEV (reference sequence). V was pared by 2 bases and J by 4 bases, with 12 bases between. The CDR3 spans 14 residues. In DNA form, the CDR3 reads TGTGCCAGCAGTTTAGTCCCGGTGACGTACGAGCAGTACTTC. Translating it yields CASSLVPVTYEQYF.

This clone was counted once. V is TRBV6-5 and J is TRBJ1-2; D gene ambiguous. The V end was cut by 0 bases, the J end by 5 bases, with 13 bases between. The CDR3 loop spans 15 amino acids. Germline values: CDR1 MNHEY, CDR2 SVGAGI. The CDR3 coding sequence is TGTGCCAGCAGTTACTCTCTGGCGGGCCAGTATGGCTACACCTTC. Protein product: CASSYSLAGQYGYTF.

The chain links TRBV7-6 to TRBJ1-1; TRBD1 matches 8 bases. Looked up from germline, CDR1 is SGHVS and CDR2 is FNYEAQ. V lost 0 bases to trimming and J lost 2 bases; unmatched junction nucleotides: 5. CDR3 size: 16 residues. The CDR3 sequence: CASSLAGTGVNTEAFF. CDR3 in DNA: TGTGCCAGCAGCTTAGCGGGGACAGGAGTAAACACTGAAGCTTTCTTT.

In nucleotides, the CDR3 is TGTGCCAGCAGCCTACTTACAGGGGTCAACTCTGGAAACACCATATATTTT. Translation gives CASSLLTGVNSGNTIYF. V is TRBV7-9 and J is TRBJ1-3; 7 bases are shared with TRBD1. The length of the CDR3 is 17 residues. The trim removed 5 bases at V and 0 bases at J, leaving 10 bases unmatched. Per the germline V gene, CDR1 is SEHNR and CDR2 is FQNEAQ (reference sequence).

The J gene is TRBJ1-1, the V gene TRBV5-6; TRBD1 matches 9 bases. J was trimmed by 2 bases and V by 4 bases; bases with no gene match: 3. Germline lookup yields CDR1 SGHDT and CDR2 YYEEEE. The CDR3 has 14 residues. The CDR3 loop reads CASSRGQGNTEAFF. The CDR3 coding sequence is TGTGCCAGCAGCCGGGGACAGGGAAACACTGAAGCTTTCTTT. The full variable domain, rest sourced from reference TRBV5-6 and TRBJ1-1, is DAGVTQSPTHLIKTRGQQVTLRCSPKSGHDTVSWYQQALGQGPQFIFQYYEEEERQRGNFPDRFSGHQFPNYSSELNVNALLLGDSALYLCASSRGQGNTEAFFGQGTRLTVV.

The chain has TRBV6-5 and TRBJ1-3, with D hard to call. Trimming shortened V by 0 bases and J by 0 bases, and 6 bases separated the two germline ends. The CDR3 spans 15 residues. The V gene's germline CDR1 is MNHEY and CDR2 SVGAGI. CDR3 in amino acids: CASSYSITSGNTIYF. Written as DNA, the CDR3 is TGTGCCAGCAGTTACTCGATAACCTCTGGAAACACCATATATTTT.

The chain carries TRBV4-3 and TRBJ2-2, with D perhaps TRBD2 (7 bases). Germline V gene sequence: CDR1 LGHNA, CDR2 YSLEER. The CDR3 contains 15 residues. V was shortened by 1 base and J by 6 bases, with 12 bases between the two germline ends. CDR3 region: CASSQGGGGPGELFF. For the CDR3, the DNA is TGCGCCAGCAGCCAAGGAGGGGGGGGGCCCGGGGAGCTGTTTTTT.

V usage is TRBV2 and J usage is TRBJ1-2; TRBD1 is a possible D gene (6 bases). V was pared by 7 bases and J by 0 bases, with 12 bases between. CDR1 is SNHLY, CDR2 FYNNEI, per germline. This CDR3 has 14 amino acids. For the CDR3, the DNA is TGTGCCAGCAAGGAACAGGGAGCTAACTATGGCTACACCTTC. Its translation is CASKEQGANYGYTF.

Here the CDR3 DNA reads TGTGCCAGCAGCTTATCCGGACAGTCGGTGGGTAGTCAGCCCCAGCATTTT. As protein: CASSLSGQSVGSQPQHF. The chain uses TRBV7-9 and TRBJ1-5; possibly TRBD1 for D (6 bases). Trimming pared 2 bases from V and 6 bases from J, leaving 20 bases between. The germline gives CDR1 SEHNR, CDR2 FQNEAQ (reference sequence). The CDR3 runs to 17 residues.

The chain recombines TRBV19 with TRBJ2-3, with no clear D. Germline lookup yields CDR1 LNHDA and CDR2 SQIVND (reference sequence). The V end lost 8 bases, the J end lost 3 bases, and 12 bases lay between the germline ends. CDR3 size: 13 residues. The CDR3 loop is CASLGLRTDTQYF. CDR3 coding DNA: TGTGCCAGTTTGGGTTTACGAACAGATACGCAGTATTTT.

This clone was observed a single time. The V call is TRBV19, the J call TRBJ1-1; 11 bases line up with TRBD1. V lost 7 bases and J lost 4; bases outside the gene matches: 5. Germline CDR1 LNHDA, CDR2 SQIVND (reference sequence). The length of the CDR3 is 14 residues. The CDR3 DNA sequence: TGTGCCAGTATAAGGACAGGGGGCGGCACTGAAGCTTTCTTT. Its protein is CASIRTGGGTEAFF.

CDR3 DNA sequence: TGTGCCAGTAGTAAGTTTCCCGAGGCTTCTCGTGTAACTGGGGCCAACGTCCTGACTTTC. Translating gives CASSKFPEASRVTGANVLTF. V gene TRBV19 combines with J gene TRBJ2-6; D call uncertain. The germline V gene has CDR1 LNHDA and CDR2 SQIVND (reference sequence). The V gene lost 4 bases and the J gene lost 2 bases, with 24 bases spanning the gap. The CDR3 consists of 20 residues.

This chain connects TRBV7-6 to TRBJ2-7; 9 bases fit TRBD1. The germline CDR1 and CDR2 sequences are SGHVS and FNYEAQ. The CDR3 has 16 residues. The trim removed 5 bases at V and 5 bases at J, leaving 13 bases unmatched. Written as DNA, the CDR3 is TGTGCCAGCAGCCCTATGACAGGGGGTGGTCGGCACGAGCAGTACTTC. This codes for CASSPMTGGGRHEQYF.